The 31 T cell receptor beta chains below all came from one sample that was sequenced in a study of shared clonotypes between healthy human individuals. TCRdb keeps only in-frame clones here, not all; method: immunoSEQ multiplex PCR. This sample carries around 2.5 million clones, roughly 93% of them seen once, and the ten largest clones take 0.36%. The sample was naive CD4+ T cells from PBMCs. The subset here: CD45RA+ positively selected. All receptors derive from a man aged 18 to 35 in good health. Some clones in this sample may be carry-over from other donors' samples.

The genes are TRBV5-1 and TRBJ2-1; TRBD2 aligns across 12 bases. The germline gives CDR1 SGHRS, CDR2 YFSETQ. The CDR3 is 16 amino acids. J gave up 8 bases and V 4 bases, and 10 bases lay outside the gene matches. The CDR3 region is CASSLILAGGPDEQFF. CDR3 coding DNA: TGCGCCAGCAGCCTGATCCTAGCGGGAGGGCCGGATGAGCAGTTCTTC.

The chain recombines TRBV5-1 with TRBJ2-3, with D possibly being TRBD1 or TRBD2 (5 bases each). V lost 4 bases and J lost 0, with 18 bases in between. CDR3 length equals 17 residues. From germline, CDR1 is SGHRS and CDR2 YFSETQ. In DNA, the CDR3 is TGCGCCAGCAGCAGAGCCCGGGACGGAACTAGCACAGATACGCAGTATTTT. The encoded protein is CASSRARDGTSTDTQYF.

The V and J genes are TRBV20-1 and TRBJ2-7, with TRBD2 matching over 7 bases. Per the germline V gene, CDR1 is DFQATT and CDR2 is SNEGSKA (reference sequence). The CDR3 runs 10 residues. V lost 5 bases, J lost 7 bases, and 2 bases stayed unmatched. The CDR3 protein is CSAGGVEQYF. Written as DNA, the CDR3 is TGCAGTGCTGGGGGGGTGGAGCAGTACTTC.

The CDR3 loop reads CASSLFPLGGSPLHF. In nucleotides, the CDR3 is TGTGCCAGCAGCTTGTTTCCGTTAGGGGGATCACCCCTCCACTTT. The chain is built from TRBV7-9 and TRBJ1-6; maybe TRBD1 (6 bases). Germline lookup yields CDR1 SEHNR and CDR2 FQNEAQ (reference sequence). The V gene lost 3 bases and the J gene lost 10 bases, with 16 bases spanning the gap. The CDR3 is 15 residues long.

The chain has TRBV30 and TRBJ2-3; 10 positions agree with TRBD2. Per the germline V gene, CDR1 is GTSNPN and CDR2 is SVGIG (reference sequence). V lost 5 bases to trimming and J lost 10 bases; unmatched junction nucleotides: 3. The CDR3 is 11 residues long. CDR3 in amino acids: CAWSLAGAQYF. The CDR3 DNA reads as TGTGCCTGGTCTCTAGCGGGAGCGCAGTATTTT.

The chain uses TRBV18 and TRBJ2-5; D is ambiguous. The CDR3 is 14 residues long. From germline, CDR1 is KGHSH and CDR2 LQKENI. Trimming shortened V by 2 bases and J by 0 bases, and 7 bases separated the two germline ends. The CDR3 loop is CASSPDVNQETQYF. Written as DNA, the CDR3 is TGTGCCAGCTCACCAGATGTTAACCAAGAGACCCAGTACTTC.

In DNA, the CDR3 is TGCGCCAGCAGCCCCCGACTAGCGGGACCGAACACCGGGGAGCTGTTTTTT. It codes for CASSPRLAGPNTGELFF. The genes are TRBV4-3 and TRBJ2-2; 11 bases align to TRBD2. J lost 0 bases, V lost 4 bases, and 4 bases had no gene match. Germline CDR1 is LGHNA and CDR2 is YSLEER. This CDR3 is 17 amino acids long.

With respect to this clone: In the same sample, other DNA sequences code for this CDR3. This rearrangement joins TRBV9 to TRBJ2-1; perhaps D is TRBD1 or TRBD2 (5 bases each). The CDR3 covers 14 residues. In germline, CDR1 is SGDLS, CDR2 YYNGEE. The V and J ends lost 0 bases and 4 bases respectively, with 8 bases between them. The CDR3 loop reads CASSVDGGYNEQFF. Written as DNA, the CDR3 is TGTGCCAGCAGCGTAGATGGGGGATACAATGAGCAGTTCTTC.

This clone was seen a single time. The gene calls are TRBV4-3 and TRBJ2-3; 16 nucleotides line up with TRBD2. Germline values: CDR1 LGHNA, CDR2 YSLEER. The CDR3 spans 19 residues. V was pared by 1 base and J by 2 bases, with 6 bases of the junction left unmatched. The CDR3 coding sequence is TGCGCCAGCAGCCAAGGTCCGGGACTAGCGGGAGGGCCCACAGATACGCAGTATTTT. It encodes CASSQGPGLAGGPTDTQYF.

The chain uses TRBV28 and TRBJ1-1; D not certain. The germline V gene has CDR1 MDHEN and CDR2 SYDVKM. Trimming removed 5 bases at V and 6 bases at J, with 7 bases between. CDR3 length: 11 amino acids. This chain's CDR3 is CASSLQSEAFF. CDR3 sequence (DNA): TGTGCCAGCAGTCTACAGTCTGAAGCTTTCTTT.

The V gene is TRBV9, the J gene TRBJ2-1; maybe TRBD1 (5 bases). Trimming pared 0 bases from V and 5 bases from J, leaving 9 bases between. Germline CDR1 reads SGDLS; CDR2 reads YYNGEE. The CDR3 is 14 residues long. The CDR3 nucleotides read TGTGCCAGCAGCGTAGAAGGCAGGGACAATGAGCAGTTCTTC. Its translation is CASSVEGRDNEQFF.

The V call is TRBV7-2, the J call TRBJ1-1; D is possibly TRBD1 (6 bases). Trimming removed 5 bases from V and 4 bases from J, with 14 bases in between. Germline CDR1 reads SGHTA; CDR2 reads FQGNSA. This CDR3 comprises 14 residues. The CDR3 bases are TGTGCCAGCAGCCCCTACACAGGGAGCACTGAAGCTTTCTTT. Translated, it gives CASSPYTGSTEAFF.

The chain carries TRBV28 and TRBJ2-1; TRBD1 matches 9 bases. The CDR3 covers 15 residues. J lost 7 bases, V lost 6 bases, and 10 bases had no gene match. Germline assignment: CDR1 MDHEN and CDR2 SYDVKM. CDR3 residues: CASRRDRAGDNEQFF. Written as DNA, the CDR3 is TGTGCCAGCAGGAGGGACAGGGCGGGGGATAATGAGCAGTTCTTC.

The J gene is TRBJ2-2, the V gene TRBV5-8; D could derive from TRBD1 or TRBD2 (6 bases each). Deletions cut 4 bases from V and 6 bases from J, with 22 bases between. CDR3 length: 17 residues. Germline V gene sequence: CDR1 SGHTS, CDR2 YDEGEE. The DNA for the CDR3 is TGTGCCAGCAGCAGCCGAGCAGGGGAGGAAAAGCCCGGGGAGCTGTTTTTT. Its protein is CASSSRAGEEKPGELFF.

The genes are TRBV9 and TRBJ1-3; the D is unclear. In germline, CDR1 is SGDLS, CDR2 YYNGEE. This CDR3 has 16 amino acids. V shed 2 bases and J shed 4 bases, with 16 bases lying between them. The CDR3 sequence is CASSVTPLSSGNTIYF. Written as DNA, the CDR3 is TGTGCCAGCAGCGTCACACCCCTTTCGTCCGGAAACACCATATATTTT. Full variable domain (outside the CDR3, taken from reference TRBV9 and TRBJ1-3): DSGVTQTPKHLITATGQRVTLRCSPRSGDLSVYWYQQSLDQGLQFLIQYYNGEERAKGNILERFSAQQFPDLHSELNLSSLELGDSALYFCASSVTPLSSGNTIYFGEGSWLTVV.

This clone was recorded a few times. V and J are TRBV28 and TRBJ1-2, with D unclear. The V and J ends lost 2 bases and 4 bases respectively, with 8 bases between them. CDR1 MDHEN and CDR2 SYDVKM come from the germline V gene. This CDR3 spans 13 amino acids. The CDR3 nucleotides read TGTGCCAGCAGTTTAGTAGGGCTCTATGGCTACACCTTC. Translation gives CASSLVGLYGYTF.

J is TRBJ2-5 and V is TRBV5-4, with 11 bases matching TRBD2. The V and J ends lost 1 base and 2 bases, in that order; junction bases with no gene match: 4. The V gene's germline CDR1 is SGHNT and CDR2 YYREEE (reference sequence). This CDR3 comprises 16 residues. CDR3 in DNA: TGTGCCAGCAGCTTGTCGGTAGCGGGAGGGCAAGAGACCCAGTACTTC. Protein product: CASSLSVAGGQETQYF.

For this clone: Other DNA sequences of this sample code for an identical CDR3. The rearrangement joins TRBV6-5 to TRBJ1-1; a weak D match, TRBD1 (5 bases). Germline assignment: CDR1 MNHEY and CDR2 SVGAGI. This CDR3 is 15 amino acids long. V shed 6 bases and J shed 1 base, with 15 bases lying between them. CDR3 sequence: CASSPLLGENTEAFF. In DNA, the CDR3 is TGTGCCAGCAGCCCCTTATTAGGGGAGAACACTGAAGCTTTCTTT.

The chain carries TRBV9 and TRBJ2-6, with D hard to call. The CDR3 is 16 amino acids. The germline V gene has CDR1 SGDLS and CDR2 YYNGEE. V was clipped by 0 bases and J by 2 bases, with 9 bases between them. CDR3 residues: CASSVDARPGANVLTF. CDR3 nucleotide sequence: TGTGCCAGCAGCGTAGATGCGAGGCCTGGGGCCAACGTCCTGACTTTC.

The chain carries TRBV27 and TRBJ1-2; 8 bases map to TRBD1. The germline V gene has CDR1 MNHEY and CDR2 SMNVEV (reference sequence). After removal of 6 bases from V and 5 bases from J, the junction contained 11 bases not matched to a gene. CDR3 length: 15 amino acids. The CDR3 here is CASRRTGQLTYGYTF. The CDR3 bases are TGTGCCAGCAGAAGGACAGGGCAGCTTACGTATGGCTACACCTTC.

The DNA for the CDR3 is TGTGCCAGCAGTTACTCTGGCGGGAGTTCCTACGAGCAGTACTTC. As protein: CASSYSGGSSYEQYF. The chain has TRBV6-6 and TRBJ2-7; 7 bases agree with TRBD2. The V gene end was trimmed by 0 bases and the J gene end by 1 base; junction bases not matched to a gene: 3. This CDR3 is built from 15 residues. The germline gives CDR1 MNHNY, CDR2 SVGAGI (reference sequence).

V usage is TRBV6-1 and J usage is TRBJ1-2, with unresolved D. Trimming pared 8 bases from V and 6 bases from J, leaving 10 bases between. The CDR3 is 11 amino acids. Germline values: CDR1 MNHNS, CDR2 SASEGT. The CDR3 nucleotides are TGTGCCAGCGCCCGCGGGGATGGCTACACCTTC. This codes for CASARGDGYTF.

This clone was seen a single time. This chain joins TRBV2 and TRBJ2-7, with 10 nucleotides matching TRBD2. Germline values: CDR1 SNHLY, CDR2 FYNNEI. Trimming at V came to 6 bases and at J to 4 bases, leaving 9 bases not matched to a gene. The CDR3 covers 15 residues. The CDR3 nucleotides are TGTGCCAGCAGGGGGGTGGCTAGCGGGAGTTACGAGCAGTACTTC. It specifies CASRGVASGSYEQYF.

V is TRBV27 and J is TRBJ2-7; no clear D. The V and J ends lost 6 bases and 7 bases respectively, with 31 bases between them. The CDR3 length is 18 residues. Per the germline V gene, CDR1 is MNHEY and CDR2 is SMNVEV (reference sequence). The CDR3 protein is CASSRVAIDPFFGREQYF. CDR3 bases: TGTGCCAGCAGCCGGGTGGCTATAGACCCGTTTTTTGGTCGGGAGCAGTACTTC.

A single count supports this clone. The J gene is TRBJ2-7, the V gene TRBV4-1, with a tentative D call TRBD2 (7 bases). The CDR3 sequence is 16 residues long. Germline lookup yields CDR1 MGHRA and CDR2 YSYEKL. V was trimmed by 5 bases and J by 5 bases, leaving 22 bases between them. The chain's CDR3 is CASSFGGGGVDNEQYF. For the CDR3, the DNA is TGCGCCAGCAGCTTTGGGGGAGGGGGAGTTGATAACGAGCAGTACTTC.

V and J are TRBV28 and TRBJ2-2, with D unresolved. In germline, CDR1 is MDHEN, CDR2 SYDVKM. The CDR3 is 17 amino acids. V gave up 1 base and J gave up 0 bases, with 12 bases separating them. The CDR3 bases are TGTGCCAGCAGTTTATTAACCGGGCGACCGAACACCGGGGAGCTGTTTTTT. Encoded protein: CASSLLTGRPNTGELFF.

This CDR3 is CASSRQPNRANTNEKLFF. The CDR3 DNA reads TGCGCCAGCAGTCGACAACCCAACAGGGCCAACACTAATGAAAAACTGTTTTTT. V and J are TRBV5-1 and TRBJ1-4, with a possible D match to TRBD1 (6 bases). Germline CDR1 reads SGHRS; CDR2 reads YFSETQ. V shed 5 bases and J shed 2 bases, with 22 bases lying between them. The CDR3 runs 18 residues.

This clone has a single count. The chain couples TRBV2 to TRBJ2-7, with D possibly TRBD2 on 6 matching bases. V lost 8 bases, J lost 9 bases, and 14 bases lay in between. The germline gives CDR1 SNHLY, CDR2 FYNNEI. CDR3 length: 11 residues. In DNA form, the CDR3 reads TGTGCCAGCGGAGTCCGGGAGTGGCAGTACTTC. Translation gives CASGVREWQYF.

The J gene is TRBJ2-1, the V gene TRBV11-3; 10 bases agree with TRBD2. Trimming removed 4 bases from V and 8 bases from J; junction bases left unmatched: 8. In germline, CDR1 is SGHNT, CDR2 YENEEA. This CDR3 region has 15 residues. CDR3 nucleotides: TGTGCCAGCAGCTGGACTAGCGGAACTTGGGATGAGCAGTTCTTC. Translation gives CASSWTSGTWDEQFF.

This clone showed up just once. J is TRBJ2-7 and V is TRBV6-6, with TRBD1 as a possible D gene (5 bases). The CDR3 loop spans 14 amino acids. V was clipped by 4 bases and J by 4 bases, with 14 bases between them. Germline loops: CDR1 MNHNY, CDR2 SVGAGI (reference sequence). Written as DNA, the CDR3 is TGTGCCAGCAGTTTGTCCAGGGAAACGTACGAGCAGTACTTC. Translation gives CASSLSRETYEQYF.

The chain links TRBV11-1 to TRBJ1-4; the D gene is possibly TRBD1 (5 bases). Per the germline V gene, CDR1 is SGHAT and CDR2 is FQDESV (reference sequence). This CDR3 comprises 14 residues. V lost 4 bases and J 11 bases, leaving 17 bases between the germline ends. The CDR3 DNA sequence: TGTGCCAGCAGCTCTACAGGAGGTACAAGCAAACTGTTTTTT. It specifies CASSSTGGTSKLFF. Supplemented by reference TRBV11-1 and TRBJ1-4, the full variable domain reads EAEVAQSPRYKITEKSQAVAFWCDPISGHATLYWYRQILGQGPELLVQFQDESVVDDSQLPKDRFSAERLKGVDSTLKIQPAELGDSAMYLCASSSTGGTSKLFFGSGTQLSVL.